This T cell receptor beta chain was retrieved from a study of T-cell reconstitution after alpha-beta-depleted transplantation in children. This CDR3 has 13 amino acids. V dropped 3 bases and J dropped 7 bases, with 12 bases sitting between them. Germline V lookup: CDR1 KGHSH, CDR2 LQKENI. Preparation of the TCRbeta library involved a method that used unique molecular identifiers. MiXCR was run by TCRdb on the PCR reads, yielding one entry per CDR3 protein. The table shows about 610,000 distinct CDR3 sequences, with about 11% occurring only once. This clonotype was seen more than once but under ten times.

This chain uses TRBV18 with TRBJ1-1; D call uncertain. This TCR came from a human donor who donated a stem cell graft to a child with acute myeloid leukemia. This specimen consisted of PBMCs from the stem cell graft donor, obtained from the stem cell graft. CDR3 coding DNA: TGTGCCAGCTCACCCGGGGTAGGGAATGAAGCTTTCTTT. The encoded protein is CASSPGVGNEAFF.